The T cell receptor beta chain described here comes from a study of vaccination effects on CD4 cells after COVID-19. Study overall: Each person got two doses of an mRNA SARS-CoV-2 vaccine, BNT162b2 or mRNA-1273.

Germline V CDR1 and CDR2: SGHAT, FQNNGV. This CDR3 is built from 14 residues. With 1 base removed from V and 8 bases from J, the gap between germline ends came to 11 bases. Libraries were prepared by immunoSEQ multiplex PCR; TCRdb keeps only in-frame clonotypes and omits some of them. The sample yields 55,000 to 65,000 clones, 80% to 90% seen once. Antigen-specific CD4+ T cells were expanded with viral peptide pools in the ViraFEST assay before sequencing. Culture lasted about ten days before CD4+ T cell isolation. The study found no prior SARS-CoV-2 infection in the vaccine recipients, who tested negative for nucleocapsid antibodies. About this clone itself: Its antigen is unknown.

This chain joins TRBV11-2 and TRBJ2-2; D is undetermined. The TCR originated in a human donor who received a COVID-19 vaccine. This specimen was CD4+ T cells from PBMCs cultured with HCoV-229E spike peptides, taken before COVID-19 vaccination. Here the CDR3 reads CASSLGPVGGELFF. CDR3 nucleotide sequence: TGTGCCAGCAGCTTAGGACCTGTCGGGGGGGAGCTGTTTTTT.